These 6 T cell receptor beta chains were sequenced from one sample in a study of shared T cell receptors in the human thymus. Assay used: immunoSEQ multiplex PCR; TCRdb lists only in-frame clones, some missing. Of approximately 68,000 clones in the sample, 90% to 95% were seen once. The sequencing sample was made of thymocytes. The receptors originated from a human donor.

The CDR3 sequence is CATNGGTGNQPQHF. In DNA form, the CDR3 reads TGTGCCACCAACGGGGGGACGGGCAATCAGCCCCAGCATTTT. The gene calls are TRBV10-3 and TRBJ1-5; weak D call: TRBD1 (5 bases). In germline, CDR1 is ENHRY, CDR2 SYGVKD. V was clipped by 10 bases and J by 2 bases, with 15 bases between them. The CDR3 contains 14 residues.

The V gene is TRBV23-1, the J gene TRBJ1-4; no reliable D call. TRBV23-1 is sorted into the ORF group, with uncertain function. The CDR3 length is 16 residues. With 3 bases removed from V and 3 bases from J, the gap between germline ends came to 14 bases. CDR3 nucleotide sequence: TGCGCCAGCAGTCATCCCCAGCCTTTGGCTAATGAAAAACTGTTTTTT. This encodes CASSHPQPLANEKLFF.

The genes are TRBV7-4 and TRBJ2-7; D gene ambiguous. The CDR3 is made up of 19 amino acids. Trimming cost V 0 bases and J 4 bases, with 25 bases left between them. Germline CDR1 reads SGHVT; CDR2 reads SQSDAQ. CDR3 protein: CASSLAADFPGVSLYEQYF. For the CDR3, the DNA is TGTGCCAGCAGCTTAGCGGCGGATTTCCCAGGAGTTTCTCTTTACGAGCAGTACTTC.

In this sample, this clone turned up once. This chain uses TRBV28 with TRBJ1-6, with D perhaps TRBD1 (6 bases). The CDR3 consists of 18 residues. Germline assignment: CDR1 MDHEN and CDR2 SYDVKM. Deletions cut 6 bases from V and 2 bases from J, with 20 bases between. In DNA form, the CDR3 reads TGTGCCAGCAGCTGCTACAAAGAGGGGGACACCTATAATTCACCCCTCCACTTT. Its protein product is CASSCYKEGDTYNSPLHF. Full variable domain (missing parts from reference TRBV28 and TRBJ1-6): DVKVTQSSRYLVKRTGEKVFLECVQDMDHENMFWYRQDPGLGLRLIYFSYDVKMKEKGDIPEGYSVSREKKERFSLILESASTNQTSMYLCASSCYKEGDTYNSPLHFGNGTRLTVT.

The chain couples TRBV5-8 to TRBJ2-5, with 7 positions matching TRBD2. V lost 3 bases, J lost 1 base, and 12 bases stayed unmatched. The V gene's germline CDR1 is SGHTS and CDR2 YDEGEE. CDR3 length: 17 amino acids. The CDR3 nucleotides read TGTGCCAGCAGCTCCACCTCCCCGGGACTATGCCAAGAGACCCAGTACTTC. This sequence encodes CASSSTSPGLCQETQYF.

The chain recombines TRBV4-3 with TRBJ2-5; 10 positions agree with TRBD2. The CDR3 consists of 20 residues. V lost 1 base, J lost 2 bases, and 16 bases stayed unmatched. Germline V gives CDR1 LGHNA, CDR2 YSLEER. CDR3 nucleotides: TGCGCCAGCAGCCAAGCGGTTCTAGCGGGGGACCCGGTTATGCAAGAGACCCAGTACTTC. It specifies CASSQAVLAGDPVMQETQYF.